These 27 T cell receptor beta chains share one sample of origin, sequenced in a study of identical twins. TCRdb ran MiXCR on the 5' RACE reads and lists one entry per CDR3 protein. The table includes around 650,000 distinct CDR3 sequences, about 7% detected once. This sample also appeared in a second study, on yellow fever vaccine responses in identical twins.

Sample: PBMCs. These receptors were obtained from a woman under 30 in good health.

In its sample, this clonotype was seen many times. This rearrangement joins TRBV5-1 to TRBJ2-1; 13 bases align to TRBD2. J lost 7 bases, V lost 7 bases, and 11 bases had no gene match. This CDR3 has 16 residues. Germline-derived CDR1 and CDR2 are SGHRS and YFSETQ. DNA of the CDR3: TGCGCCAGCGTACGTACTAGCGGGGGGGGACATAATGAGCAGTTCTTC. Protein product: CASVRTSGGGHNEQFF.

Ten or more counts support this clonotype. For the CDR3, the DNA is TGTGCCACCAGCAGAGGACAGACAACTAACTATGGCTACACCTTC. The encoded protein is CATSRGQTTNYGYTF. This chain uses TRBV15 with TRBJ1-2; D might be TRBD1 (5 bases). Germline V gene data show CDR1 as LNHNV and CDR2 as YYDKDF (reference sequence). This CDR3 contains 15 residues. V was trimmed by 1 base and J by 0 bases, leaving 9 bases between them.

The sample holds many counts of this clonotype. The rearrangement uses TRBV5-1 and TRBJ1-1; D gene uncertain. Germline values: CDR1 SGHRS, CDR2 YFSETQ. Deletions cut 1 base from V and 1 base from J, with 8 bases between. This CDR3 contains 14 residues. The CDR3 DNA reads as TGCGCCAGCAGCTTGTCGCAGGCGAACACTGAAGCTTTCTTT. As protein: CASSLSQANTEAFF.

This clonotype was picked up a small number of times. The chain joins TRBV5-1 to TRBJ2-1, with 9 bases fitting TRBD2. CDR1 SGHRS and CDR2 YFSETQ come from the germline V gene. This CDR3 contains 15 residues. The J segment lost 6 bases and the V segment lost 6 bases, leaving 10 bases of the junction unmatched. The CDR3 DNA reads TGCGCCAGCACCCCGGCAGCGGGAGGTCCCAATGAGCAGTTCTTC. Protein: CASTPAAGGPNEQFF.

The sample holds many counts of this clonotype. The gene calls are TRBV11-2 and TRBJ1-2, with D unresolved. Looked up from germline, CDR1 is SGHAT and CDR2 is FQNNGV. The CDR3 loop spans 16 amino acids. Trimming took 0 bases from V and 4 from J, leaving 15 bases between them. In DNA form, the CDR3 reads TGTGCCAGCAGCTTAGACTATCGGAGTCCGAGCTATGGCTACACCTTC. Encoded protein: CASSLDYRSPSYGYTF.

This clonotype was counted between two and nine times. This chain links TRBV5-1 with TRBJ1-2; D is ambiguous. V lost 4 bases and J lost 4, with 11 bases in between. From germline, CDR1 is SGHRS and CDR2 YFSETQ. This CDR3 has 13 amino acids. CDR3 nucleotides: TGCGCCAGCAGCCCGGCCTCCAGCTATGGCTACACCTTC. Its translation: CASSPASSYGYTF. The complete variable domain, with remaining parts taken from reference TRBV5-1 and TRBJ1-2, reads KAGVTQTPRYLIKTRGQQVTLSCSPISGHRSVSWYQQTPGQGLQFLFEYFSETQRNKGNFPGRFSGRQFSNSRSEMNVSTLELGDSALYLCASSPASSYGYTFGSGTRLTVV.

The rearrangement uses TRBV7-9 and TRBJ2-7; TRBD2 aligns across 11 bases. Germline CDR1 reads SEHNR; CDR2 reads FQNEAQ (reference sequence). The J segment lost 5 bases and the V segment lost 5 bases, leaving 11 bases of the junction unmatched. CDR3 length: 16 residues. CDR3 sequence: CASSAPGLAGLNEQYF. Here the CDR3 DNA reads TGTGCCAGCAGCGCACCCGGACTAGCGGGTTTGAACGAGCAGTACTTC. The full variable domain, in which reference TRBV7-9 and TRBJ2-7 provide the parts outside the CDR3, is DTGVSQNPRHKITKRGQNVTFRCDPISEHNRLYWYRQTLGQGPEFLTYFQNEAQLEKSRLLSDRFSAERPKGSFSTLEIQRTEQGDSAMYLCASSAPGLAGLNEQYFGPGTRLTVT.

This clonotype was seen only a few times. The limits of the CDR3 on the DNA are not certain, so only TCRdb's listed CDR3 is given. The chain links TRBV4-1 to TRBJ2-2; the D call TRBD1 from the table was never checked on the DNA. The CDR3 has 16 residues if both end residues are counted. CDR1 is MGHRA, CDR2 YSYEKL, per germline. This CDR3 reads CASSQEGPKTPGSCFF.

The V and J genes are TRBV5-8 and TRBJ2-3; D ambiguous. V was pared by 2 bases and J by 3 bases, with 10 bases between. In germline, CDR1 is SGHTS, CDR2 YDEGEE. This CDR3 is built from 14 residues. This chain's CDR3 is CASSFWERTDTQYF. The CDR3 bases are TGTGCCAGCAGCTTTTGGGAAAGGACAGATACGCAGTATTTT.

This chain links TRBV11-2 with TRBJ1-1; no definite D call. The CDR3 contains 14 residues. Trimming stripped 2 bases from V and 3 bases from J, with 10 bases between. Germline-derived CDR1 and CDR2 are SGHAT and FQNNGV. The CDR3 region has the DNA TGTGCCAGCAGCTTAAGGGCTTCGTACACTGAAGCTTTCTTT. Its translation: CASSLRASYTEAFF.

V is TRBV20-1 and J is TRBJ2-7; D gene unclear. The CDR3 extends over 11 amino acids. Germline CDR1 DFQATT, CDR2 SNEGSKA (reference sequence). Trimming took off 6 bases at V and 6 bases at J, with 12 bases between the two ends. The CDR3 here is CSATGYSEQYV. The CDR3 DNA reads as TGCAGTGCCACCGGGTACAGCGAGCAGTACGTC.

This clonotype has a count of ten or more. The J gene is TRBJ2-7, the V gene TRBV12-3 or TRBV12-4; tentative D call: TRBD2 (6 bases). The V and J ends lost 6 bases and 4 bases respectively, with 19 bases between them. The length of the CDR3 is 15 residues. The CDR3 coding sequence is TGTGCCAGCAGCCTGGCTGGCGGGAACATATACGAGCAGTACTTC. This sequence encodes CASSLAGGNIYEQYF.

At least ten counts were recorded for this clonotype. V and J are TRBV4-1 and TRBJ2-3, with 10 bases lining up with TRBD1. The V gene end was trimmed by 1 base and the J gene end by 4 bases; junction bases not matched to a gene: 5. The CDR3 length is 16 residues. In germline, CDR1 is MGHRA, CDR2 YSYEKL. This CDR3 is CASSQGRDRGSDTQYF. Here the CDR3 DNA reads TGCGCCAGCAGCCAAGGTCGGGACAGGGGATCAGATACGCAGTATTTT.

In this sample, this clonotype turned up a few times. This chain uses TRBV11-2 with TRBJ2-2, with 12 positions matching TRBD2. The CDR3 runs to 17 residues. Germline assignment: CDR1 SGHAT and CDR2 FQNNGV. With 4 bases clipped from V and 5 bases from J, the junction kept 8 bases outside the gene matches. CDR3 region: CASSSRGLAGKTGELFF. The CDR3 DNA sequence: TGTGCCAGCAGCTCCAGAGGACTAGCGGGAAAAACCGGGGAGCTGTTTTTT.

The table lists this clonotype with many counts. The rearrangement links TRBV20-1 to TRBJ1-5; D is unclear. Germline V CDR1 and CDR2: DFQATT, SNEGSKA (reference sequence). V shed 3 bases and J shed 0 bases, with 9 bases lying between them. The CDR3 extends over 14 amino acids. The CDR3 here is CSASIPSSNQPQHF. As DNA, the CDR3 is TGCAGTGCTAGCATACCTAGTAGCAATCAGCCCCAGCATTTT.

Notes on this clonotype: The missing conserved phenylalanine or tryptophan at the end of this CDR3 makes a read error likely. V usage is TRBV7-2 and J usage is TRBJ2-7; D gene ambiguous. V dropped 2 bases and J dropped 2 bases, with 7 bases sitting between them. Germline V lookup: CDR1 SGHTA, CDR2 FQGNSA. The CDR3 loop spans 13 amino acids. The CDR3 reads CASSLSHTYEQYY. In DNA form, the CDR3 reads TGTGCCAGCAGCTTAAGTCATACCTACGAGCAGTACTAC.

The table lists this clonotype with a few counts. The CDR3 nucleotides are TGCGCCAGCAGCTTGAAATCTGCATTTTACGAGCAGTACTTC. Translating it yields CASSLKSAFYEQYF. The chain joins TRBV5-1 to TRBJ2-7; D is uncertain. Germline V gene lookup returns CDR1 SGHRS and CDR2 YFSETQ. V was cut by 1 base and J by 4 bases, with 12 bases left in between. This CDR3 is 14 amino acids long.

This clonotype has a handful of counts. CDR3 residues: CASRVSGQFGPYEQYF. The DNA for the CDR3 is TGTGCCAGCAGGGTGAGTGGACAGTTTGGGCCCTACGAGCAGTACTTC. The V gene is TRBV27, the J gene TRBJ2-7, with D possibly TRBD1 on 6 matching bases. The V and J ends lost 6 bases and 2 bases respectively, with 20 bases between them. This CDR3 is 16 amino acids long. Germline values: CDR1 MNHEY, CDR2 SMNVEV (reference sequence).

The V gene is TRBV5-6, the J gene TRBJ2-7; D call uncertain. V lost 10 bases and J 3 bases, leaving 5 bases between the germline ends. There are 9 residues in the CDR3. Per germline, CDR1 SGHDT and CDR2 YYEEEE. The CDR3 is CALGYEQYV. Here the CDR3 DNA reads TGTGCCCTCGGCTACGAGCAGTACGTC.

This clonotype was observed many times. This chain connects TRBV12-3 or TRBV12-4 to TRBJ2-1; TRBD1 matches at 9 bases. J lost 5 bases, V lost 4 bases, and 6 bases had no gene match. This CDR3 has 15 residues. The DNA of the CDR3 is TGTGCCAGCAGTTACCACGGGACAGGGAACAATGAGCAGTTCTTC. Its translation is CASSYHGTGNNEQFF.

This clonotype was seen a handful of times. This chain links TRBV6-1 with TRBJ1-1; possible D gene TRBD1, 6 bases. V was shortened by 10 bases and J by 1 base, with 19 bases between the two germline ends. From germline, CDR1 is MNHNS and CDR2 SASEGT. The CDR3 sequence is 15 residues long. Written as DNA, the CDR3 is TGTGCCACCTTCGATTACAGGGCACAGAACACTGAAGCTTTCTTT. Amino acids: CATFDYRAQNTEAFF.

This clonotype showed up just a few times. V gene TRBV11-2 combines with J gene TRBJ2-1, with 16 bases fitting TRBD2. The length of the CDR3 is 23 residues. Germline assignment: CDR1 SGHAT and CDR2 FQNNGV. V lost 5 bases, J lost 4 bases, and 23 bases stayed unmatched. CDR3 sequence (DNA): TGTGCCAGCAGCATAGTTCGGGCCCGGGAGGGACTAGCGGGGGGGCCGGATTACAATGAGCAGTTCTTC. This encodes CASSIVRAREGLAGGPDYNEQFF.

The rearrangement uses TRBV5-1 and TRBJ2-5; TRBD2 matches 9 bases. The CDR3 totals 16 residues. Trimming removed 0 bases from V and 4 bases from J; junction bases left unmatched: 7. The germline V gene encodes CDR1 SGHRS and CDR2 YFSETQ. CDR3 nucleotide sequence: TGCGCCAGCAGCTTGGGGGCTAGCGGGACACTAGAGACCCAGTACTTC. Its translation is CASSLGASGTLETQYF.

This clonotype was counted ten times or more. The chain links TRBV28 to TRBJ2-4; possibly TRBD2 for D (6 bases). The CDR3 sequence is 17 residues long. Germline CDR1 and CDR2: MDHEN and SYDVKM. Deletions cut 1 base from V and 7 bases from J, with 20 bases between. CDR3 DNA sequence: TGTGCCAGCAGTTTATTCCCGAGGGCAGGGACTGGGAACATTCAGTACTTC. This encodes CASSLFPRAGTGNIQYF.

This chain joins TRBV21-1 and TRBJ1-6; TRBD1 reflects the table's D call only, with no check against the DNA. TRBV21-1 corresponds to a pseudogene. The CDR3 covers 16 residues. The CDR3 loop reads CASSPRTGPHNSPLHF. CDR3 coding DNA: TGTGCCAGCAGCCCCCGGACAGGGCCCCATAATTCACCCCTCCACTTT.

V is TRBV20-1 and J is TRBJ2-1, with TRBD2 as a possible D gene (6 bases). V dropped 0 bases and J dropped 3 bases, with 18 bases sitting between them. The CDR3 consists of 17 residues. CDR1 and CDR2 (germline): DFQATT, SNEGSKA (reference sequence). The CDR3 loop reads CSARDLERAPGYNEQFF. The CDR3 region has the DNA TGCAGTGCTAGAGATCTAGAGCGGGCACCCGGCTACAATGAGCAGTTCTTC.

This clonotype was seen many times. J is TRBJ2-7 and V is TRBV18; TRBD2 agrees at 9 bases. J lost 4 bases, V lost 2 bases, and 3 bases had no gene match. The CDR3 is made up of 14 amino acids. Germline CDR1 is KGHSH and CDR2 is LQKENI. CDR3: CASSPAGGRYEQYF. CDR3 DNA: TGTGCCAGCTCACCAGCGGGAGGGAGGTACGAGCAGTACTTC.